These 19 T cell receptor beta chains share one sample of origin, sequenced in a study of naive and memory T cell subsets. Amplification of ligated cDNA took four PCR rounds with SP2 and nested alpha and beta constant primers. In TCRdb, the 5' RACE reads were re-called with MiXCR into one record per CDR3 protein. The sample lists 25,000 to 35,000 distinct CDR3 sequences, 16% occurring once. A UMI-containing oligonucleotide was joined by 3' ligation to the TCR cDNA template. The receptor set was obtained from a female donor in good health.

This clonotype was found many times. The gene calls are TRBV7-6 and TRBJ2-1, with a weak D call TRBD1 (5 bases). Germline CDR1 is SGHVS and CDR2 is FNYEAQ. Trimming pared 5 bases from V and 8 bases from J, leaving 19 bases between. The CDR3 runs to 15 residues. CDR3: CASSPHTLQGHEQFF. In nucleotides, the CDR3 is TGTGCCAGCAGCCCCCATACCCTCCAGGGCCATGAGCAGTTCTTC.

V usage is TRBV5-1 and J usage is TRBJ2-1; D is undetermined. The V end was cut by 4 bases, the J end by 1 base, with 9 bases between. This CDR3 is 14 amino acids long. The germline V gene encodes CDR1 SGHRS and CDR2 YFSETQ. CDR3 residues: CASSVADSYNEQFF. The CDR3 DNA is TGCGCCAGCAGCGTAGCAGATTCCTACAATGAGCAGTTCTTC.

This sequence joins TRBV20-1 and TRBJ2-3; D is unclear. The V gene's germline CDR1 is DFQATT and CDR2 SNEGSKA (reference sequence). V was pared by 1 base and J by 7 bases, with 18 bases between. CDR3 length: 15 residues. The CDR3 protein is CSARARRSARYTQYF. Written as DNA, the CDR3 is TGCAGTGCTAGAGCCCGAAGATCCGCACGTTATACGCAGTATTTT.

This clonotype was seen at least ten times. The chain uses TRBV20-1 and TRBJ2-1, with 11 bases fitting TRBD2. J gave up 6 bases and V 3 bases, and 4 bases lay outside the gene matches. Germline assignment: CDR1 DFQATT and CDR2 SNEGSKA (reference sequence). The length of the CDR3 is 14 residues. The DNA for the CDR3 is TGCAGTGCTAGTCGGGGACTAGCGGCCAATGAGCAGTTCTTC. As protein: CSASRGLAANEQFF.

The chain employs TRBV28 and TRBJ2-2; TRBD1 agrees at 10 bases. V lost 6 bases and J lost 8; bases outside the gene matches: 3. This CDR3 has 13 amino acids. Germline assignment: CDR1 MDHEN and CDR2 SYDVKM. The CDR3 here is CASRRQGAGELFF. The CDR3 DNA reads TGTGCCAGCAGGAGACAGGGGGCTGGGGAGCTGTTTTTT.

This clonotype was found many times. This sequence joins TRBV20-1 and TRBJ2-3, with a weak D call TRBD1 (5 bases). The germline V gene encodes CDR1 DFQATT and CDR2 SNEGSKA (reference sequence). The CDR3 extends over 14 amino acids. V was shortened by 3 bases and J by 0 bases, with 10 bases between the two germline ends. The CDR3 bases are TGCAGTGCTAGTGTACAGGTCAGCACAGATACGCAGTATTTT. It encodes CSASVQVSTDTQYF.

This clonotype was detected a few times. V gene TRBV6-2 or TRBV6-3 combines with J gene TRBJ1-2; D is perhaps TRBD1 (5 bases). The V gene lost 8 bases and the J gene lost 0 bases, with 13 bases spanning the gap. Germline V lookup: CDR1 MNHEY, CDR2 SVGEGT. CDR3 length: 14 amino acids. CDR3: CASGNGDPNYGYTF. DNA of the CDR3: TGTGCCAGCGGGAACGGGGACCCTAACTATGGCTACACCTTC.

The chain links TRBV6-6 to TRBJ2-3; 10 bases are shared with TRBD2. Germline CDR1 MNHNY, CDR2 SVGAGI (reference sequence). Trimming cost V 4 bases and J 5 bases; bases outside gene matches: 9. This CDR3 is built from 16 residues. The CDR3 DNA is TGTGCCAGCAGTTCCTCTCCAGCGGGGGGGGGAGATACGCAGTATTTT. It codes for CASSSSPAGGGDTQYF.

This clonotype was detected a few times. The J gene is TRBJ1-2, the V gene TRBV29-1, with D possibly matching TRBD1 (6 bases). Trimming cost V 0 bases and J 3 bases, with 11 bases left between them. The CDR3 loop spans 14 amino acids. CDR1 is SQVTM, CDR2 ANQGSEA, per germline. The CDR3 coding sequence is TGCAGCGTTGAAGAATCGAGGGGGTACTATGGCTACACCTTC. Amino acid sequence: CSVEESRGYYGYTF.

The rearrangement links TRBV5-1 to TRBJ2-6; D gene ambiguous. Germline CDR1 SGHRS, CDR2 YFSETQ. The CDR3 consists of 14 residues. With 0 bases removed from V and 0 bases from J, the gap between germline ends came to 1 base. For the CDR3, the DNA is TGCGCCAGCAGCTTGGTCTCTGGGGCCAACGTCCTGACTTTC. Its translation is CASSLVSGANVLTF.

This clonotype is termed medium-sized. The chain links TRBV11-3 to TRBJ2-2; 9 positions match TRBD1. V trimming: 4 bases; J trimming: 5 bases; junction bases outside the gene matches: 2. Germline CDR1 SGHNT, CDR2 YENEEA. This CDR3 is built from 14 residues. CDR3 region: CASSSGQGTGELFF. CDR3 nucleotide sequence: TGTGCCAGCAGCTCGGGACAGGGAACCGGGGAGCTGTTTTTT.

This clonotype was found a few times. CDR3 sequence: CASSADSRNTEAFF. The CDR3 DNA follows: TGCGCCAGCAGCGCGGACAGCCGGAACACTGAAGCTTTCTTT. The chain is built from TRBV5-1 and TRBJ1-1; a weak D match, TRBD1 (6 bases). The CDR3 is made up of 14 amino acids. The V gene's germline CDR1 is SGHRS and CDR2 YFSETQ. Deletions cut 4 bases from V and 1 base from J, with 11 bases between.

There are a few counts of this clonotype. The gene calls are TRBV2 and TRBJ2-6; D is unclear. The CDR3 has 14 amino acids. Germline assignment: CDR1 SNHLY and CDR2 FYNNEI. Trimming pared 4 bases from V and 0 bases from J, leaving 4 bases between. In DNA, the CDR3 is TGTGCCAGCAGTGCCACCTCTGGGGCCAACGTCCTGACTTTC. Translation: CASSATSGANVLTF.

The V gene is TRBV7-2, the J gene TRBJ1-1; no reliable D call. Germline CDR1 SGHTA, CDR2 FQGNSA. Trimming took off 6 bases at V and 4 bases at J, with 6 bases between the two ends. The CDR3 length is 11 residues. CDR3: CASRSGTEAFF. The CDR3 coding sequence is TGTGCCAGCAGGAGCGGCACTGAAGCTTTCTTT.

Note on this clonotype: Since a much larger clone is just one base distant, this may be a read error. The V call is TRBV20-1, the J call TRBJ1-5, with TRBD1 as a possible D gene (5 bases). The germline V gene encodes CDR1 DFQATT and CDR2 SNEGSKA (reference sequence). CDR3 size: 13 residues. The CDR3 nucleotides are TGCAGTGCTACCAGACAGTCAGATCAGCCCCAGCGTTTT. This sequence encodes CSATRQSDQPQRF.

This clonotype was seen more than once but under ten times. The chain employs TRBV7-2 and TRBJ1-2, with 9 bases that match TRBD1. The CDR3 has 13 amino acids. The V gene end was trimmed by 1 base and the J gene end by 8 bases; junction bases not matched to a gene: 2. The germline gives CDR1 SGHTA, CDR2 FQGNSA. Here the CDR3 reads CASSLGDRVGYTF. CDR3 sequence (DNA): TGTGCCAGCAGCTTAGGGGACAGGGTCGGCTACACCTTC.

This clonotype was counted many times. The rearrangement joins TRBV20-1 to TRBJ1-2; D is ambiguous. The germline V gene has CDR1 DFQATT and CDR2 SNEGSKA (reference sequence). The CDR3 runs 10 residues. V lost 3 bases and J 12 bases, leaving 11 bases between the germline ends. DNA of the CDR3: TGCAGTGCTAGGCTGTCGGCTGACACCTTC. Protein sequence: CSARLSADTF.

The chain joins TRBV7-9 to TRBJ2-7; D not certain. Germline loops: CDR1 SEHNR, CDR2 FQNEAQ (reference sequence). The CDR3 runs to 15 residues. V shed 0 bases and J shed 0 bases, with 9 bases lying between them. CDR3 in DNA: TGTGCCAGCAGCTTAGCCCTGGCGGACTCCTACGAGCAGTACTTC. Translating it yields CASSLALADSYEQYF.

This clonotype was seen ten or more times. CDR3: CATRGLGEQFF. The CDR3 coding sequence is TGTGCCACCAGGGGGTTAGGTGAGCAGTTCTTC. J is TRBJ2-1 and V is TRBV15, with unresolved D. Germline CDR1 reads LNHNV; CDR2 reads YYDKDF (reference sequence). V lost 6 bases to trimming and J lost 9 bases, with 9 bases between them. CDR3 length equals 11 residues.